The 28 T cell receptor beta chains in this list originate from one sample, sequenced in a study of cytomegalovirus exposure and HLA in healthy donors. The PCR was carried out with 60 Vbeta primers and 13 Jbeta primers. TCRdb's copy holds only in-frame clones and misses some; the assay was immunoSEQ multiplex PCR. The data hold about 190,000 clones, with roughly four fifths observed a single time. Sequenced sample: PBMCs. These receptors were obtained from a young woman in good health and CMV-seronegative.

CDR3 sequence reads: CASSLTPSGSYEQYF. CDR3 sequence (DNA): TGCGCCAGCAGCTTAACGCCTAGCGGCTCCTACGAGCAGTACTTC. The rearrangement uses TRBV5-1 and TRBJ2-7; 7 bases fit TRBD2. V lost 2 bases and J lost 0; bases outside the gene matches: 5. Germline V gives CDR1 SGHRS, CDR2 YFSETQ. This CDR3 is 15 amino acids long.

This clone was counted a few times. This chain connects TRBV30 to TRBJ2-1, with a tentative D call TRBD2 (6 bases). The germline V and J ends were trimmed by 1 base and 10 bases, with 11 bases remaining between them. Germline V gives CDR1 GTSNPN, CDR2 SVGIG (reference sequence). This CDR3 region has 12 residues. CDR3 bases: TGTGCCTGGAGTGACCGGGGAGGAGAGCAGTTCTTC. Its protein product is CAWSDRGGEQFF.

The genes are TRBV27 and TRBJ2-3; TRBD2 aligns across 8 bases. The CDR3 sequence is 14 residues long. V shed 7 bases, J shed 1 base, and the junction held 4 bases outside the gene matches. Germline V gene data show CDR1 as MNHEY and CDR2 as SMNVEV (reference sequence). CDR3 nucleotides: TGTGCCAGCACCTTGACTAGCGGCACAGATACGCAGTATTTT. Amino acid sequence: CASTLTSGTDTQYF.

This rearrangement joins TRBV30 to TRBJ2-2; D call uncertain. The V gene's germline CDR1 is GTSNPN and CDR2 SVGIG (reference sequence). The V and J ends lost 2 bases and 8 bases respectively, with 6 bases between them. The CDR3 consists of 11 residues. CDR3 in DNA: TGTGCCTGGAGTTGGCAAGGGGAGCTGTTTTTT. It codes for CAWSWQGELFF.

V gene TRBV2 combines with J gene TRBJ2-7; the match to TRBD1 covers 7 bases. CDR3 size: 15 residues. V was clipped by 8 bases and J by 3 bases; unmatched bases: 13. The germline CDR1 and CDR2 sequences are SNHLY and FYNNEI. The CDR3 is CASRLRVSGGYEQYF. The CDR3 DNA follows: TGTGCCAGCCGCCTTAGGGTTTCAGGGGGCTACGAGCAGTACTTC.

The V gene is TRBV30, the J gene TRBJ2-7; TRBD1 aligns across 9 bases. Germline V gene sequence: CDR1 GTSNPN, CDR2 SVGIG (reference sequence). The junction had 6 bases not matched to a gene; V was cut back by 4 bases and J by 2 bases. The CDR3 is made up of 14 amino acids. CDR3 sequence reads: CAWIDRGGTYEQYF. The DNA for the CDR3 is TGTGCCTGGATTGACAGGGGGGGCACCTACGAGCAGTACTTC.

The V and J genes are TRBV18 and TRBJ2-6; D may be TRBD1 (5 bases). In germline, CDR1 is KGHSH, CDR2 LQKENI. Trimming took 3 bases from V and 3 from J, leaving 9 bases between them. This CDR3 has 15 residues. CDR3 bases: TGTGCCAGCTCACCTCAGGGTTATGGGGCCAACGTCCTGACTTTC. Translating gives CASSPQGYGANVLTF.

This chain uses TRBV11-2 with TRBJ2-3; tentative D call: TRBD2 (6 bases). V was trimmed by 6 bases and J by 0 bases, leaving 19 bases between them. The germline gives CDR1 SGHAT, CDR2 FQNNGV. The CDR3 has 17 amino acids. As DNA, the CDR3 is TGTGCCAGCAGAAAATCCAGACTAGTTGGAAGCACAGATACGCAGTATTTT. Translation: CASRKSRLVGSTDTQYF.

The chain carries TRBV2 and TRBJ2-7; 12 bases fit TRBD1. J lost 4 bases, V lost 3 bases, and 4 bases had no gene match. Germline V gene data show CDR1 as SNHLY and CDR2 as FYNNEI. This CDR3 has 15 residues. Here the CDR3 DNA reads TGTGCCAGCAGTGAGGGACAGGGGGCCGGTTACGAGCAGTACTTC. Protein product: CASSEGQGAGYEQYF.

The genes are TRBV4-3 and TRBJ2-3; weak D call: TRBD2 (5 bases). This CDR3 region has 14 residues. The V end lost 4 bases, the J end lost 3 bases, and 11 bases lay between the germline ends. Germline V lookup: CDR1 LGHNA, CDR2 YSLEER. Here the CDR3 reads CASSLGVGTDTQYF. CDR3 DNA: TGCGCCAGCAGCCTGGGAGTGGGGACAGATACGCAGTATTTT.

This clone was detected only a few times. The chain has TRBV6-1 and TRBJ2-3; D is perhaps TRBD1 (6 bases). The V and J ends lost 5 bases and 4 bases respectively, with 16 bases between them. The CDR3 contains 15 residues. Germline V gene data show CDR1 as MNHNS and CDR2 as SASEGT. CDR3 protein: CASSSDRYRADTQYF. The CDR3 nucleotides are TGTGCCAGCAGTTCGGACAGATATAGAGCAGATACGCAGTATTTT.

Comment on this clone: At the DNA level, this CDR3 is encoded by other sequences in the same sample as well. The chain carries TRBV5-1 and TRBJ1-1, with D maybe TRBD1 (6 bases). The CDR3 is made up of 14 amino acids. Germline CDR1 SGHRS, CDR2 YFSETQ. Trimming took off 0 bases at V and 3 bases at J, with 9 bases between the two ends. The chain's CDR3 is CASSLGQGYTEAFF. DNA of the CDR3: TGCGCCAGCAGCTTGGGGCAGGGGTACACTGAAGCTTTCTTT.

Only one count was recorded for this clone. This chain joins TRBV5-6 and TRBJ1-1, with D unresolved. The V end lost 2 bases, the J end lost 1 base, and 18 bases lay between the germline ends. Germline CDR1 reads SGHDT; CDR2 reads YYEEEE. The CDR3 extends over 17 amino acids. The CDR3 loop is CASSLLGGSAGNTEAFF. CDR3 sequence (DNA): TGTGCCAGCAGCTTATTGGGCGGTTCGGCGGGGAACACTGAAGCTTTCTTT. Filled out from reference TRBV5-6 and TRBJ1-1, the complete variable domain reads DAGVTQSPTHLIKTRGQQVTLRCSPKSGHDTVSWYQQALGQGPQFIFQYYEEEERQRGNFPDRFSGHQFPNYSSELNVNALLLGDSALYLCASSLLGGSAGNTEAFFGQGTRLTVV.

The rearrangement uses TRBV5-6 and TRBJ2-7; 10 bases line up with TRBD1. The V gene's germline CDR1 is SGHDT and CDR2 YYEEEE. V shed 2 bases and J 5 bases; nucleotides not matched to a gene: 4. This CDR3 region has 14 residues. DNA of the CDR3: TGTGCCAGCAGCTTTGGGACAGGGGTCCACGAGCAGTACTTC. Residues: CASSFGTGVHEQYF.

As DNA, the CDR3 is TGTGCCAGCAGCCGGAGGAATCAGCCCCAGCATTTT. Its translation is CASSRRNQPQHF. The rearrangement joins TRBV28 to TRBJ1-5; D unclear. CDR3 length: 12 amino acids. V lost 6 bases to trimming and J lost 4 bases, with 7 bases between them. Per the germline V gene, CDR1 is MDHEN and CDR2 is SYDVKM.

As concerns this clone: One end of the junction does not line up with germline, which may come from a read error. The CDR3 protein is CSSSLVSLGADEKLFF. CDR3 nucleotides: TGTTCCAGCAGCTTAGTGTCTTTGGGGGCTGACGAAAAACTGTTTTTT. The V call is TRBV7-9, the J call TRBJ1-4, with TRBD1 as a possible D gene (6 bases). Germline-derived CDR1 and CDR2 are SEHNR and FQNEAQ (reference sequence). The CDR3 runs 16 residues.

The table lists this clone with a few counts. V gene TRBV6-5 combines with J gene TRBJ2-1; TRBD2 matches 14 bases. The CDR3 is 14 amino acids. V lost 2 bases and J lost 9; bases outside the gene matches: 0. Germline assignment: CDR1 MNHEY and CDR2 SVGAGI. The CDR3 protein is CASSYGTSGSEQFF. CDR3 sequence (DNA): TGTGCCAGCAGTTACGGGACTAGCGGGAGTGAGCAGTTCTTC.

CDR3 in DNA: TGTGCCAGCAGGCTAAAACTAGCGGGAGCCACCGGGGAGCTGTTTTTT. Encoded protein: CASRLKLAGATGELFF. This chain connects TRBV7-2 to TRBJ2-2; 11 bases line up with TRBD2. This CDR3 spans 16 amino acids. The V and J ends lost 6 bases and 4 bases, in that order; junction bases with no gene match: 7. Germline V gene sequence: CDR1 SGHTA, CDR2 FQGNSA.

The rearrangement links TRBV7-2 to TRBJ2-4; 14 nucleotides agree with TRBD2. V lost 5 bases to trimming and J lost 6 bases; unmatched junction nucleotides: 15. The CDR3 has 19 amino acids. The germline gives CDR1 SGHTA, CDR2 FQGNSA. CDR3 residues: CASSPSRTSGGRAGNIQYF. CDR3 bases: TGTGCCAGCAGCCCTTCACGGACTAGCGGGGGGAGGGCGGGAAACATTCAGTACTTC.

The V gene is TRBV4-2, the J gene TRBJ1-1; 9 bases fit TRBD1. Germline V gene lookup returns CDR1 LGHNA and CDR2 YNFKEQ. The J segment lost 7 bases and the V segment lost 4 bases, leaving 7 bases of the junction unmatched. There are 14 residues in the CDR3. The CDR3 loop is CASSPKLGQGEAFF. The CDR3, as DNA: TGTGCCAGCAGCCCCAAACTGGGACAGGGTGAAGCTTTCTTT.

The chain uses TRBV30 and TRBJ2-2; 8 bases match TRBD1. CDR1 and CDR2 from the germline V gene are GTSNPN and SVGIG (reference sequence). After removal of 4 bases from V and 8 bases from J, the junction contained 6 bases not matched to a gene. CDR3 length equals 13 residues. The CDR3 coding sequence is TGTGCCTGGACGACACAGGGGGGTGGGGAGCTGTTTTTT. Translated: CAWTTQGGGELFF. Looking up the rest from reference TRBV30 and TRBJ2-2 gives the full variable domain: SQTIHQWPATLVQPVGSPLSLECTVEGTSNPNLYWYRQAAGRGLQLLFYSVGIGQISSEVPQNLSASRPQDRQFILSSKKLLLSDSGFYLCAWTTQGGGELFFGEGSRLTVL.

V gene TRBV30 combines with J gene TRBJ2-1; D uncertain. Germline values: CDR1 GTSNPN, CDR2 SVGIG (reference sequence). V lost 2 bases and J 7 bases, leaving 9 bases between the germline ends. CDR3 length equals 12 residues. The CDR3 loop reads CAWSPLENEQFF. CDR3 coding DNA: TGTGCCTGGAGTCCGCTAGAGAATGAGCAGTTCTTC.

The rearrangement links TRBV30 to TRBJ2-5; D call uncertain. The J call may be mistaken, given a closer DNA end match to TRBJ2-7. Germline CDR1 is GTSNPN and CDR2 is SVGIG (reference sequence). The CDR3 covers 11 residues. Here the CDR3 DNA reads TGTGCCTGGAGTCCCAGGTTCGAGCAGTACTTC. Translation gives CAWSPRFEQYF.

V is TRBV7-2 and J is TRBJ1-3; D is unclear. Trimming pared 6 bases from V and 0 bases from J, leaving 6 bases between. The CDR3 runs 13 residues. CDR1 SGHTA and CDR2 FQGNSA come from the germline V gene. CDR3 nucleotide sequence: TGTGCCAGCAGTCCGTACTCTGGAAACACCATATATTTT. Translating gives CASSPYSGNTIYF.

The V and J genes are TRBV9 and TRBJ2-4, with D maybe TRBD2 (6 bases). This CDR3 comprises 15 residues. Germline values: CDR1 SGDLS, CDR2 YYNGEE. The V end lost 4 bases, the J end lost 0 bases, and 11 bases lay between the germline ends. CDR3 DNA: TGTGCCAGCAGCCCTCTTAGCGGAGCCAAAAACATTCAGTACTTC. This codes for CASSPLSGAKNIQYF.

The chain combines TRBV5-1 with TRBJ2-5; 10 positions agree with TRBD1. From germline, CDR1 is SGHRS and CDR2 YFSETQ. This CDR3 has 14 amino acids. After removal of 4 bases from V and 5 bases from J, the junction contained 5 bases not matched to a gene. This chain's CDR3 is CASSGGQGIETQYF. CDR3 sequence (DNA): TGCGCCAGCAGCGGGGGACAGGGGATTGAGACCCAGTACTTC. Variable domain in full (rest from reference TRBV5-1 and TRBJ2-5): KAGVTQTPRYLIKTRGQQVTLSCSPISGHRSVSWYQQTPGQGLQFLFEYFSETQRNKGNFPGRFSGRQFSNSRSEMNVSTLELGDSALYLCASSGGQGIETQYFGPGTRLLVL.

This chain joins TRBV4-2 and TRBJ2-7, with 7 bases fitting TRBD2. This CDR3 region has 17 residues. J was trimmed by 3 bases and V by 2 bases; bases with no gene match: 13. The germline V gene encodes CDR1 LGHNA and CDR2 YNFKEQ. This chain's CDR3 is CASSQPRGREKGYEQYF. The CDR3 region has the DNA TGTGCCAGCAGCCAACCCCGCGGGCGGGAGAAGGGCTACGAGCAGTACTTC.

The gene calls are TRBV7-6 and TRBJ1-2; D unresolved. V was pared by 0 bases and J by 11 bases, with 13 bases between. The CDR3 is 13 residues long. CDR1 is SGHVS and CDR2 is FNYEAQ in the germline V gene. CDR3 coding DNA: TGTGCCAGCAGCTTAGCAGGCCTTAGAGGGTACACCTTC. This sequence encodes CASSLAGLRGYTF.